Listed below are T cell receptor beta chains from one sample, sequenced in a study of T cells in localized non-small cell lung cancer. Repertoires were generated with immunoSEQ multiplex PCR, while TCRdb's copy carries only in-frame clones and drops some. The profile covers more than 1,200 clones, with under 40% appearing a single time and about 15% taken by the ten largest. Sequenced material: normal lung tissue next to the tumor, taken before any cancer treatment. The source of these receptors is a woman between 35 and 70 years old with stage I lung adenocarcinoma. The CDR3 runs from the conserved cysteine through the conserved F or W. Each record gives: CDR3 DNA, CDR3 protein, D gene, V gene, clone size, J gene. D genes are given only for firm matches. Size values are once, few and many counts, or a class for expanded clones, and some rows have none.

TGTGCCAGTAGTATTTTCCGGACAGGACACAATGAGCAGTTCTTC CASSIFRTGHNEQFF TRBD1 TRBV19 . TRBJ2-1
TGCGCCAGCAGCTCCGGGAACGAAGGTGAAAAACTGTTTTTT CASSSGNEGEKLFF . TRBV5-1 . TRBJ1-4
TGCGCCAGCAGCCAAGAGGGGCAGGGTACACGGGTCTATAATTCACCCCTCCACTTT CASSQEGQGTRVYNSPLHF . TRBV4-1 few TRBJ1-6
TGTGCCAGTAGTATTGGTGTTGCAACTAATGAAAAACTGTTTTTT CASSIGVATNEKLFF . TRBV19 . TRBJ1-4
TGTGCCAGCAGCTCCCCGGCAGGGGCGTCAGCTGAAGCTTTCTTT CASSSPAGASAEAFF . TRBV11-3 . TRBJ1-1
TGCGCCAGCAATGCAGTGAACACTGAAGCTTTCTTT CASNAVNTEAFF . TRBV10-2 . TRBJ1-1
TGTGCCAGCAGCTTAAATGGTTTACGGGAGTACCTCCAAGAGACCCAGTACTTC CASSLNGLREYLQETQYF . TRBV11-3 . TRBJ2-5
TGTGCCAGCAGTGTGACAGCCGGTAGCACTGAAGCTTTCTTT CASSVTAGSTEAFF . TRBV25-1 . TRBJ1-1
TGCACCAGCAGCATCCAAAGGACAGGGGGAAGATGCCAAGAGACCCAGTACTTC CTSSIQRTGGRCQETQYF TRBD1 TRBV4-1 few TRBJ2-5
TGTGCCACCAAAAGACAGGGGGGATCGAACTATGGCTACACCTTC CATKRQGGSNYGYTF TRBD1 TRBV2 . TRBJ1-2
TGTGCCAGCAGTGATACCGGGACTAGCGCCAACAATGAGCAGTTCTTC CASSDTGTSANNEQFF TRBD2 TRBV9 . TRBJ2-1
TGTGCCAGCACCCAGTCCGGGAGTCGCTCCGGGGAGCTGTTTTTT CASTQSGSRSGELFF . TRBV11-3 . TRBJ2-2
TGTGCCAGTAGTATTCAGGGCCGGGGCACTGAAGCTTTCTTT CASSIQGRGTEAFF . TRBV19 few TRBJ1-1
TGTGCCAGTAGTCCGCGGACTAGCGGGCTCAACGAGCAGTACTTC CASSPRTSGLNEQYF TRBD2 TRBV19 . TRBJ2-7
TGTGCCAGCAGCGAAAGGGCAGCGGGGGGCTCCTACGAGCAGTACTTC CASSERAAGGSYEQYF TRBD2 TRBV11-3 medium-sized TRBJ2-7
TGTGCCAGCAGTGGGGGAGGTAGCGGGCCCCTAAGCATTCAGTACTTC CASSGGGSGPLSIQYF TRBD2 TRBV6-8 few TRBJ2-4
TGTGCCAGCAGCCAAGTAACAGGGCAAGAGACCCAGTACTTC CASSQVTGQETQYF . TRBV14 few TRBJ2-5
TGTGCCAGCAGCTACGCAGGGGTTATTGATACAGATACGCAGTATTTT CASSYAGVIDTDTQYF . TRBV21-1 . TRBJ2-3
TGTGCCAGTCGCGGGGGGAGCTCCTACAATGAGCAGTTCTTC CASRGGSSYNEQFF TRBD2 TRBV19 few TRBJ2-1
TGTGCCTGGAGGGCCCTAGAGCATCAGCCCCAGCATTTT CAWRALEHQPQHF . TRBV30 . TRBJ1-5
TGTGCCAGCAGGCCGGGACTAGCCGCGACAGATACGCAGTATTTT CASRPGLAATDTQYF TRBD2 TRBV19 few TRBJ2-3
TGCGCCAGCAGCCAGTCCCTCGGGAATAGAGTCACTGAAGCTTTCTTT CASSQSLGNRVTEAFF . TRBV4-1 . TRBJ1-1
TGTGCCAGCAGTTACTCAGGGACCGGGGCCAACGTCCTGACTTTC CASSYSGTGANVLTF . TRBV6-8 . TRBJ2-6
TGTGCCAGCAGCCCAGGACATACAACTGAAGCTTTCTTT CASSPGHTTEAFF . TRBV9 medium-sized TRBJ1-1
TGTGCCAGCTCCCGCGGGAAGGGAAGTGGAGGCTACACCTTC CASSRGKGSGGYTF . TRBV6-8 few TRBJ1-2
TGTGCCAGCAGCGTAGGAGTCGACAATTATGAACCCCTCCACTTT CASSVGVDNYEPLHF . TRBV9 few TRBJ1-6
TGTGCCAGCAGCGGGACAGGGGGGCGAGAGACCCAGTACTTC CASSGTGGRETQYF TRBD1 TRBV6-8 medium-sized TRBJ2-5
TGTGCCACCAGCAGGAGAATAGCGGGAACGAACACCGGGGAGCTGTTTTTT CATSRRIAGTNTGELFF TRBD2 TRBV15 . TRBJ2-2
TGTGCCAGTAGTGGGTCGCAGGGGCACCCATCCACAGATACGCAGTATTTT CASSGSQGHPSTDTQYF . TRBV19 . TRBJ2-3
TGTGCCAGCAACCTTAACCCACAGTTTGGTTTGAACACCATATATTTT CASNLNPQFGLNTIYF . TRBV7-6 few TRBJ1-3
TGTGCCACCAGCAGAGCTGTGTCGGTGAACACTGAAGCTTTCTTT CATSRAVSVNTEAFF . TRBV15 . TRBJ1-1
TGTGCCAGCAGTGGCGGACAGGGGGGCTACGAGCAGTACTTC CASSGGQGGYEQYF TRBD1 TRBV9 few TRBJ2-7
TGCAGCGGAATTGGGATCCCCTACGAGCAGTACTTC CSGIGIPYEQYF . TRBV29-1 . TRBJ2-7
TGTGCCAGCAGTCCGACAGGGGTCACCGGGGAGCTGTTTTTT CASSPTGVTGELFF TRBD1 TRBV6-8 medium-sized TRBJ2-2
TGTGCCAGCACTACGGACAGGGTAGGGAATCAGCCCCAGCATTTT CASTTDRVGNQPQHF TRBD1 TRBV9 few TRBJ1-5
TGTGCCAGCAGCCAAGTCCCGGGAGGGGACTACGAGCAGTACTTC CASSQVPGGDYEQYF TRBD2 TRBV11-3 . TRBJ2-7
TGTGCCAGTAGTATAGATCATCGAGGGAATGAGCAGTTCTTC CASSIDHRGNEQFF . TRBV19 . TRBJ2-1
TGTGCCAGTAGTATAAGCGGGGGGGGCCAAGAGACCCAGTACTTC CASSISGGGQETQYF TRBD2 TRBV19 . TRBJ2-5
TGTGCCAGCAGCTTACCCATCTCGGATGAAAAACTGTTTTTT CASSLPISDEKLFF . TRBV11-3 . TRBJ1-4